This entry lists 28 T cell receptor beta chains sequenced from one sample in a study of blood T cell repertoires in COVID-19. The assay was immunoSEQ multiplex PCR, and TCRdb's table has in-frame clones only and misses some. The profile shows over 80,000 clones, 87% of them singletons. Sequencing was performed on peripheral blood. All receptors derive from a human donor in a cohort sampled during active COVID-19.

The V call is TRBV19, the J call TRBJ2-1; 12 positions agree with TRBD2. CDR3 size: 18 residues. V shed 7 bases and J 4 bases; nucleotides not matched to a gene: 14. The germline V gene has CDR1 LNHDA and CDR2 SQIVND (reference sequence). CDR3 loop: CASKDLAGGRGYYNEQFF. Here the CDR3 DNA reads TGTGCCAGTAAGGATCTAGCGGGAGGGAGGGGGTATTACAATGAGCAGTTCTTC.

The chain joins TRBV10-3 to TRBJ1-2; 7 bases line up with TRBD1. V trimming: 5 bases; J trimming: 8 bases; junction bases outside the gene matches: 14. The CDR3 runs 15 residues. Germline loops: CDR1 ENHRY, CDR2 SYGVKD. CDR3 coding DNA: TGTGCCATCAGTCGGCCAGGGGGAAGTACTCCCGGCTACACCTTC. Translated, it gives CAISRPGGSTPGYTF.

The chain is built from TRBV9 and TRBJ2-1; 7 bases are shared with TRBD2. Germline trimming cut 4 bases from V and 4 bases from J; bases unmatched to any gene: 5. The CDR3 contains 14 residues. Germline V CDR1 and CDR2: SGDLS, YYNGEE. The DNA of the CDR3 is TGTGCCAGCAGCCTCAGCGGGAAGTACAATGAGCAGTTCTTC. This gives the protein CASSLSGKYNEQFF.

The CDR3 coding sequence is TGCGCCAGCAGCCCCTTCGGCGGGACGAATGAGCAGTTCTTC. Translated: CASSPFGGTNEQFF. The rearrangement joins TRBV5-1 to TRBJ2-1; D may be TRBD2 (6 bases). V lost 4 bases and J lost 7, with 15 bases in between. This CDR3 is built from 14 residues. Germline V lookup: CDR1 SGHRS, CDR2 YFSETQ. The entire variable domain, with the rest obtained from reference TRBV5-1 and TRBJ2-1, is as follows: KAGVTQTPRYLIKTRGQQVTLSCSPISGHRSVSWYQQTPGQGLQFLFEYFSETQRNKGNFPGRFSGRQFSNSRSEMNVSTLELGDSALYLCASSPFGGTNEQFFGPGTRLTVL.

In this sample, this clone turned up many times. In DNA, the CDR3 is TGTGCCAGCTCACTCCTGGGACAGGGGGCAGAAAACGAGCAGTACTTC. This gives the protein CASSLLGQGAENEQYF. The chain combines TRBV18 with TRBJ2-7, with TRBD1 matching 12 bases. Germline assignment: CDR1 KGHSH and CDR2 LQKENI. The CDR3 sequence is 16 residues long. Trimming cost V 4 bases and J 5 bases; bases outside gene matches: 9.

The chain couples TRBV11-2 to TRBJ1-2; no reliable D call. Germline V gene lookup returns CDR1 SGHAT and CDR2 FQNNGV. This CDR3 is built from 12 residues. The ends were cut back, 1 base at V and 2 bases at J, with 2 bases in the middle. CDR3 sequence (DNA): TGTGCCAGCAGCTTAGTAAACTATGGCTACACCTTC. It encodes CASSLVNYGYTF.

This chain joins TRBV9 and TRBJ1-2; 8 bases match TRBD1. The CDR3 extends over 16 amino acids. J gave up 1 base and V 4 bases, and 9 bases lay outside the gene matches. Germline CDR1 is SGDLS and CDR2 is YYNGEE. This CDR3 reads CASSLQGGGSNYGYTF. CDR3 nucleotides: TGTGCCAGCAGCCTACAGGGGGGTGGGAGTAACTATGGCTACACCTTC.

Only a few counts were recorded for this clone. V is TRBV6-6 and J is TRBJ1-5; 9 nucleotides match TRBD1. Per germline, CDR1 MNHNY and CDR2 SVGAGI (reference sequence). This CDR3 contains 15 residues. The trim removed 6 bases at V and 12 bases at J, leaving 15 bases unmatched. The CDR3 spells CASSPGQGPSQGQHF. Here the CDR3 DNA reads TGTGCCAGCAGCCCCGGACAGGGGCCGTCCCAGGGCCAGCATTTT.

This chain uses TRBV9 with TRBJ2-7; weak D call: TRBD2 (5 bases). Germline V gives CDR1 SGDLS, CDR2 YYNGEE. V was clipped by 3 bases and J by 2 bases, with 12 bases between them. The CDR3 runs to 14 residues. This chain's CDR3 is CASSAGIATYEQYF. CDR3 nucleotides: TGTGCCAGCAGCGCCGGGATAGCTACCTACGAGCAGTACTTC.

In this sample, this clone turned up once. This chain connects TRBV11-2 to TRBJ2-1; no clear D. With 0 bases removed from V and 0 bases from J, the gap between germline ends came to 6 bases. The CDR3 is 15 residues long. Germline CDR1 is SGHAT and CDR2 is FQNNGV. The CDR3 region has the DNA TGTGCCAGCAGCTTAGAGTCTAACTCCTACAATGAGCAGTTCTTC. This sequence encodes CASSLESNSYNEQFF. Together with reference TRBV11-2 and TRBJ2-1, the CDR3 gives the full variable domain: EAGVAQSPRYKIIEKRQSVAFWCNPISGHATLYWYQQILGQGPKLLIQFQNNGVVDDSQLPKDRFSAERLKGVDSTLKIQPAKLEDSAVYLCASSLESNSYNEQFFGPGTRLTVL.

This chain joins TRBV29-1 and TRBJ2-7, with 7 bases fitting TRBD1. Germline assignment: CDR1 SQVTM and CDR2 ANQGSEA. CDR3 length: 12 residues. With 6 bases clipped from V and 3 bases from J, the junction kept 5 bases outside the gene matches. CDR3 in DNA: TGCAGCGTCCGGGACAGCGGCTACGAGCAGTACTTC. Amino acids: CSVRDSGYEQYF.

This clone was detected once. This sequence joins TRBV7-8 and TRBJ2-5; D perhaps matches TRBD2 (5 bases). The germline V gene encodes CDR1 SGHVS and CDR2 FQNEAQ. CDR3 length: 16 amino acids. Trimming stripped 4 bases from V and 5 bases from J, with 20 bases between. The DNA for the CDR3 is TGTGCCAGCAGCTCCTCCGGACTCCCCGGCGGCGAGACCCAGTACTTC. This translates into CASSSSGLPGGETQYF.

This clone was observed a single time. This sequence joins TRBV11-2 and TRBJ1-3, with D unclear. This CDR3 comprises 14 residues. Germline V CDR1 and CDR2: SGHAT, FQNNGV. The V gene lost 1 base and the J gene lost 5 bases, with 9 bases spanning the gap. The CDR3 bases are TGTGCCAGCAGCTTAGGAGATCTGAGAAACACCATATATTTT. Protein sequence: CASSLGDLRNTIYF.

The chain is built from TRBV19 and TRBJ2-1; 7 bases map to TRBD2. The J segment lost 4 bases and the V segment lost 6 bases, leaving 9 bases of the junction unmatched. The CDR3 has 15 amino acids. Germline V CDR1 and CDR2: LNHDA, SQIVND (reference sequence). CDR3 DNA: TGTGCCAGTAGAGGCGGGAGTGGGGGTTACAATGAGCAGTTCTTC. This sequence encodes CASRGGSGGYNEQFF.

This clone was seen a single time. The chain couples TRBV5-1 to TRBJ1-2; 7 nucleotides align to TRBD1. The junction had 3 bases not matched to a gene; V was cut back by 4 bases and J by 3 bases. The germline CDR1 and CDR2 sequences are SGHRS and YFSETQ. The CDR3 extends over 13 amino acids. The CDR3: CASSQQGDYGYTF. The DNA of the CDR3 is TGCGCCAGCAGCCAGCAGGGGGACTATGGCTACACCTTC.

The chain is built from TRBV6-5 and TRBJ1-5, with a weak D call TRBD1 (5 bases). This CDR3 is built from 14 residues. V was shortened by 6 bases and J by 0 bases, with 9 bases between the two germline ends. CDR1 is MNHEY, CDR2 SVGAGI, per germline. Here the CDR3 reads CASSPTVSNQPQHF. The CDR3, as DNA: TGTGCCAGCAGCCCGACAGTTAGCAATCAGCCCCAGCATTTT.

This clone was recorded only once. The chain employs TRBV7-2 and TRBJ2-5; TRBD2 is a possible D gene (5 bases). Germline values: CDR1 SGHTA, CDR2 FQGNSA. Trimming took 3 bases from V and 1 from J, leaving 9 bases between them. The CDR3 sequence is 14 residues long. CDR3 protein: CASSFEGIQETQYF. CDR3 DNA sequence: TGTGCCAGCAGCTTTGAGGGAATCCAAGAGACCCAGTACTTC. Drawing the rest from reference TRBV7-2 and TRBJ2-5, the complete variable domain is GAGVSQSPSNKVTEKGKDVELRCDPISGHTALYWYRQSLGQGLEFLIYFQGNSAPDKSGLPSDRFSAERTGGSVSTLTIQRTQQEDSAVYLCASSFEGIQETQYFGPGTRLLVL.

This rearrangement joins TRBV18 to TRBJ2-1; TRBD1 aligns across 7 bases. This CDR3 comprises 16 residues. From germline, CDR1 is KGHSH and CDR2 LQKENI. The V and J ends lost 2 bases and 6 bases, in that order; junction bases with no gene match: 10. The CDR3 DNA is TGTGCCAGCTCACCAAGGGGGCGCAACCTAGGCAATGAGCAGTTCTTC. It translates to CASSPRGRNLGNEQFF.

The chain joins TRBV7-3 to TRBJ2-1, with 9 bases aligning to TRBD2. The CDR3 is 15 residues long. The J segment lost 9 bases and the V segment lost 4 bases, leaving 10 bases of the junction unmatched. The germline CDR1 and CDR2 sequences are SGHTA and FQGTGA. The CDR3 sequence is CASSYSSSGMGEQFF. CDR3 nucleotide sequence: TGTGCCAGCAGCTATTCCTCTAGCGGGATGGGTGAGCAGTTCTTC.

The chain links TRBV7-3 to TRBJ1-6, with no clear D. The V end was cut by 1 base, the J end by 1 base, with 8 bases between. The CDR3 is 16 amino acids. Looked up from germline, CDR1 is SGHTA and CDR2 is FQGTGA. The chain's CDR3 is CASSLMGRSYNSPLHF. The CDR3 region has the DNA TGTGCCAGCAGCTTAATGGGGAGGTCCTATAATTCACCCCTCCACTTT.

The chain links TRBV3-1 (or the pseudogene TRBV3-2) to TRBJ2-7; 10 bases align to TRBD2. This CDR3 has 14 amino acids. Per the germline V gene, CDR1 is LGHDT and CDR2 is YNNKEL (reference sequence). V lost 4 bases and J lost 3; bases outside the gene matches: 3. DNA of the CDR3: TGTGCCAGCAGCCTCCGGACTAGCGGCTACGAGCAGTACTTC. Residues: CASSLRTSGYEQYF.

CDR3 loop: CASSLKGTKLNTEAFF. For the CDR3, the DNA is TGCGCCAGCAGCTTGAAAGGGACAAAGCTCAACACTGAAGCTTTCTTT. V gene TRBV5-1 combines with J gene TRBJ1-1, with D possibly matching TRBD1 (6 bases). The CDR3 is made up of 16 amino acids. CDR1 and CDR2 from the germline V gene are SGHRS and YFSETQ. V was cut by 1 base and J by 2 bases, with 15 bases left in between.

V and J are TRBV9 and TRBJ2-6; 11 nucleotides match TRBD1. The CDR3 has 18 amino acids. J was trimmed by 1 base and V by 4 bases; bases with no gene match: 7. Germline CDR1 is SGDLS and CDR2 is YYNGEE. The CDR3 nucleotides are TGTGCCAGCAGCCCTCCAGGACAGGGGGCGTCTGGGGCCAACGTCCTGACTTTC. This encodes CASSPPGQGASGANVLTF.

The table lists this clone with a count of one. The V and J genes are TRBV3-1 (or the pseudogene TRBV3-2) and TRBJ1-2, with D uncertain. Trimming removed 1 base at V and 0 bases at J, with 9 bases between. The CDR3 spans 15 residues. Germline V gene sequence: CDR1 LGHDT, CDR2 YNNKEL (reference sequence). The CDR3 region has the DNA TGTGCCAGCAGCCAAGCCGTTCCGTCTAACTATGGCTACACCTTC. It encodes CASSQAVPSNYGYTF.

This rearrangement joins TRBV9 to TRBJ1-1; 9 bases match TRBD1. With 4 bases clipped from V and 7 bases from J, the junction kept 5 bases outside the gene matches. The germline V gene encodes CDR1 SGDLS and CDR2 YYNGEE. The CDR3 extends over 13 amino acids. This chain's CDR3 is CASSMGTGIEAFF. The CDR3 DNA is TGTGCCAGCAGCATGGGGACAGGGATTGAAGCTTTCTTT.

The chain employs TRBV7-2 and TRBJ2-5, with 7 bases aligning to TRBD1. V gave up 5 bases and J gave up 5 bases; unmatched junction bases: 11. The V gene's germline CDR1 is SGHTA and CDR2 FQGNSA. The CDR3 extends over 15 amino acids. CDR3 in amino acids: CASSQDRGQWETQYF. CDR3 coding DNA: TGTGCCAGCAGCCAGGATAGGGGGCAGTGGGAGACCCAGTACTTC.

The gene calls are TRBV3-1 (or the pseudogene TRBV3-2) and TRBJ1-6; D is perhaps TRBD1 (5 bases). This CDR3 region has 15 residues. Deletions cut 1 base from V and 6 bases from J, with 10 bases between. Germline lookup yields CDR1 LGHDT and CDR2 YNNKEL (reference sequence). The CDR3 coding sequence is TGTGCCAGCAGCCAAGCGGGGGGGAGTAATTCACCCCTCCACTTT. Protein sequence: CASSQAGGSNSPLHF.

The chain links TRBV4-3 to TRBJ2-2, with TRBD2 identical over 11 bases. The germline CDR1 and CDR2 sequences are LGHNA and YSLEER. Unmatched junction bases numbered 8, after V lost 3 bases and J lost 2 bases. The length of the CDR3 is 18 residues. CDR3 DNA sequence: TGCGCCAGCAGCCACCGATTTAGCGGGAGGGTAAACACCGGGGAGCTGTTTTTT. It is translated as CASSHRFSGRVNTGELFF.